This TCR beta chain stems from a study of cytomegalovirus exposure and HLA in healthy donors. Study-level background: About 200 million T cells yielded some 100 million unique TCR beta sequences, as an earlier analysis found. The study's findings and limits: Follow-up analysis seemed to connect common viral pathogens with several of the most significant clusters identified.

Germline V gene sequence: CDR1 SNHLY, CDR2 FYNNEI. V lost 4 bases to trimming and J lost 5 bases, with 14 bases between them. The CDR3 has 14 amino acids. Concerning this clone itself: Its antigen is unidentified.

Primers included in the PCR were 60 Vbeta and 13 Jbeta primers. Sequencing used immunoSEQ multiplex PCR; TCRdb keeps in-frame clones, though not all of them. This sample has roughly 120,000 clones; about four fifths occur once, and the top ten carry roughly 22%. Nominal health characterized the donors when sampled, though unrecorded immune exposures were likely. The gene calls are TRBV2 and TRBJ2-5, with D maybe TRBD1 (6 bases). The clonotype originates from a man aged 25 to 40 in good health and CMV-seropositive. The specimen sequenced was PBMCs. CDR3 residues: CASSGMGARETQYF. DNA of the CDR3: TGTGCCAGCAGTGGGATGGGGGCACGGGAGACCCAGTACTTC.